The 32 T cell receptor beta chains below all came from one sample that was sequenced in a study of T cells expressing NK-cell markers. TCRdb re-analyzed the 5' RACE reads; it lists each CDR3 protein once, without DNA. The repertoire shows 300,000 to 500,000 distinct CDR3 sequences; the top ten hold around 10%. The sequencing sample was made of blood T cells: a sorted CD56 or NKG2C T cell subset, CD4+ or CD8+ T cells, or bulk PBMC T cells (not recorded which). The receptors here all came from a woman in her forties or fifties in good health.

The chain joins TRBV12-3 or TRBV12-4 to TRBJ2-7; the TCRdb D gene call, TRBD2, has no DNA to confirm it. The CDR3 is made up of 16 amino acids. This CDR3 is CASSLFGGPSPYEQYF.

The chain carries TRBV15 and TRBJ2-2. The CDR3 runs 13 residues. Per the germline V gene, CDR1 is LNHNV and CDR2 is YYDKDF (reference sequence). CDR3 region: CATSRGTLGELFF. Full variable domain (missing parts from reference TRBV15 and TRBJ2-2): DAMVIQNPRYQVTQFGKPVTLSCSQTLNHNVMYWYQQKSSQAPKLLFHYYDKDFNNEADTPDNFQSRRPNTSFCFLDIRSPGLGDTAMYLCATSRGTLGELFFGEGSRLTVL.

The rearrangement links TRBV29-1 to TRBJ1-2; TCRdb's D call of TRBD1 is untestable without DNA. The CDR3 is 14 amino acids. Per germline, CDR1 SQVTM and CDR2 ANQGSEA. CDR3 protein: CSVAGGQTNYGYTF. The full variable domain, in which reference TRBV29-1 and TRBJ1-2 provide the parts outside the CDR3, is SAVISQKPSRDICQRGTSLTIQCQVDSQVTMMFWYRQQPGQSLTLIATANQGSEATYESGFVIDKFPISRPNLTFSTLTVSNMSPEDSSIYLCSVAGGQTNYGYTFGSGTRLTVV.

The gene calls are TRBV5-6 and TRBJ2-1; TCRdb proposes TRBD2, but this gene call is untestable without DNA. The germline CDR1 and CDR2 sequences are SGHDT and YYEEEE. The CDR3 extends over 14 amino acids. The CDR3 region is CASSLVSDHNEQFF.

V and J are TRBV29-1 and TRBJ1-5; the TCRdb call, TRBD1, lacks DNA for checking. The CDR3 runs to 13 residues. In germline, CDR1 is SQVTM, CDR2 ANQGSEA. CDR3 sequence: CSALRGTGQPQHF.

This chain joins TRBV6-5 and TRBJ2-5; TCRdb indicates TRBD2, and absent DNA this call remains unverified. This CDR3 contains 17 residues. Germline V CDR1 and CDR2: MNHEY, SVGAGI. The chain's CDR3 is CASSYSPWGTRQETQYF.

J is TRBJ1-2 and V is TRBV10-3. This CDR3 region has 14 residues. Germline values: CDR1 ENHRY, CDR2 SYGVKD. This chain's CDR3 is CAISKTVSPDGYTF.

The chain recombines TRBV7-7 with TRBJ2-2; TCRdb indicates TRBD2, and absent DNA this call remains unverified. The germline V gene has CDR1 SSHAT and CDR2 FNYEAQ (reference sequence). The CDR3 runs to 16 residues. The CDR3 is CASSPAAGGYTGELFF.

V and J are TRBV12-3 or TRBV12-4 and TRBJ2-3; checking the TCRdb D call of TRBD1 is not possible without DNA. There are 12 residues in the CDR3. CDR3: CASGDGTDTQYF.

The rearrangement uses TRBV10-3 and TRBJ2-1; with no DNA, the TCRdb D assignment of TRBD1 cannot be verified. This CDR3 spans 14 amino acids. The germline CDR1 and CDR2 sequences are ENHRY and SYGVKD. This CDR3 is CAIRRDRVGDEQFF.

The genes are TRBV3-1 and TRBJ1-3. Per the germline V gene, CDR1 is LGHDT and CDR2 is YNNKEL (reference sequence). The CDR3 length is 14 residues. CDR3 residues: CASSLGDAGNTIYF.

This rearrangement joins TRBV15 to TRBJ2-5. Germline CDR1 reads LNHNV; CDR2 reads YYDKDF (reference sequence). The CDR3 is 12 residues long. CDR3 region: CATSRLGETQYF. The entire variable domain, with the rest obtained from reference TRBV15 and TRBJ2-5, is as follows: DAMVIQNPRYQVTQFGKPVTLSCSQTLNHNVMYWYQQKSSQAPKLLFHYYDKDFNNEADTPDNFQSRRPNTSFCFLDIRSPGLGDTAMYLCATSRLGETQYFGPGTRLLVL.

The rearrangement joins TRBV5-1 to TRBJ1-1. The CDR3 spans 13 residues. Germline V gives CDR1 SGHRS, CDR2 YFSETQ. The CDR3 region is CASSLVQDTEAFF.

This rearrangement joins TRBV6-1 to TRBJ2-2; there is no DNA to check the TCRdb D call of TRBD1. Germline loops: CDR1 MNHNS, CDR2 SASEGT. The CDR3 totals 14 residues. CDR3 sequence: CASSARGQPGELFF.

The rearrangement joins TRBV15 to TRBJ2-2. The germline CDR1 and CDR2 sequences are LNHNV and YYDKDF (reference sequence). The CDR3 extends over 16 amino acids. The CDR3 is CATSRSLASGTGELFF.

The chain combines TRBV11-2 with TRBJ2-7; TCRdb's D call of TRBD1 is untestable without DNA. This CDR3 is built from 17 residues. The germline V gene encodes CDR1 SGHAT and CDR2 FQNNGV. CDR3 sequence reads: CASSLVFSRDNSYEQYF.

The V call is TRBV18, the J call TRBJ2-3; lacking DNA, the TRBD1 call made by TCRdb goes unchecked. The CDR3 has 13 residues. Germline V CDR1 and CDR2: KGHSH, LQKENI. CDR3 sequence reads: CASSPPALGTQYF.

The genes are TRBV7-2 and TRBJ2-1; TCRdb designates TRBD1, a call that cannot be tested without DNA. The CDR3 spans 17 residues. CDR1 SGHTA and CDR2 FQGNSA come from the germline V gene. The CDR3 reads CASSLASSGRGYNEQFF.

The chain has TRBV7-3 and TRBJ2-3; the TCRdb call, TRBD2, lacks DNA for checking. This CDR3 region has 18 residues. The V gene's germline CDR1 is SGHTA and CDR2 FQGTGA. CDR3 protein: CASSLTPPGLAGTDTQYF.

The chain combines TRBV30 with TRBJ2-3. The germline CDR1 and CDR2 sequences are GTSNPN and SVGIG (reference sequence). The CDR3 totals 14 residues. The CDR3: CAWSSLRGTDTQYF.

The rearrangement links TRBV5-1 to TRBJ1-1; TCRdb calls TRBD1, which cannot be checked without DNA. The CDR3 is 15 amino acids. The germline CDR1 and CDR2 sequences are SGHRS and YFSETQ. This CDR3 is CASSLRQGMNTEAFF.

V usage is TRBV5-6 and J usage is TRBJ2-1; TCRdb picks TRBD2, but there is no DNA to check that call. The CDR3 is 13 amino acids. Germline V CDR1 and CDR2: SGHDT, YYEEEE. The CDR3 sequence: CASSNTGGPDQFF.

This chain uses TRBV12-3 or TRBV12-4 with TRBJ1-2. The CDR3 consists of 12 residues. This CDR3 is CASSLIGYGYTF.

The V and J genes are TRBV10-3 and TRBJ2-2; the D call of TRBD1 rests on TCRdb alone, since no DNA is present to check it. This CDR3 comprises 14 residues. Germline values: CDR1 ENHRY, CDR2 SYGVKD. CDR3 residues: CATGQGQGTGELFF.

The rearrangement links TRBV20-1 to TRBJ1-5; TCRdb's D call, TRBD1, is unchecked because there is no DNA. The CDR3 runs to 17 residues. Germline CDR1 DFQATT, CDR2 SNEGSKA (reference sequence). CDR3 sequence: CSAVRGQGTYGGQPQHF.

The chain combines TRBV29-1 with TRBJ2-7; TCRdb indicates TRBD1, and absent DNA this call remains unverified. The CDR3 has 12 amino acids. Per the germline V gene, CDR1 is SQVTM and CDR2 is ANQGSEA. CDR3 region: CSATGVRYEQYF.

The chain has TRBV10-3 and TRBJ1-1; TCRdb names TRBD1, which stays unverified in the absence of DNA. In germline, CDR1 is ENHRY, CDR2 SYGVKD. CDR3 length equals 14 residues. The CDR3 here is CAIRTDRGNTEAFF.

J is TRBJ1-1 and V is TRBV5-6. Per germline, CDR1 SGHDT and CDR2 YYEEEE. CDR3 length equals 15 residues. The CDR3 region is CASSLAGGENTEAFF. The complete variable domain, with remaining parts taken from reference TRBV5-6 and TRBJ1-1, reads DAGVTQSPTHLIKTRGQQVTLRCSPKSGHDTVSWYQQALGQGPQFIFQYYEEEERQRGNFPDRFSGHQFPNYSSELNVNALLLGDSALYLCASSLAGGENTEAFFGQGTRLTVV.

The chain is built from TRBV18 and TRBJ2-5. Germline-derived CDR1 and CDR2 are KGHSH and LQKENI. This CDR3 spans 14 amino acids. The CDR3 spells CASSPLDQDGTQYF.

The chain joins TRBV27 to TRBJ2-4; with no DNA, the TCRdb D assignment of TRBD2 cannot be verified. Germline lookup yields CDR1 MNHEY and CDR2 SMNVEV (reference sequence). This CDR3 region has 17 residues. The CDR3 sequence is CASSLGQPIGRENIQYF.

V is TRBV6-5 and J is TRBJ2-3; TCRdb reports TRBD1, a call that lacks DNA to check it against. Germline V gene lookup returns CDR1 MNHEY and CDR2 SVGAGI. CDR3 length: 17 residues. The CDR3 region is CASSWGMRGRIPDTQYF.

The gene calls are TRBV20-1 and TRBJ2-4. This CDR3 is built from 12 residues. Per germline, CDR1 DFQATT and CDR2 SNEGSKA (reference sequence). The CDR3 region is CSARDLTEGQYF.